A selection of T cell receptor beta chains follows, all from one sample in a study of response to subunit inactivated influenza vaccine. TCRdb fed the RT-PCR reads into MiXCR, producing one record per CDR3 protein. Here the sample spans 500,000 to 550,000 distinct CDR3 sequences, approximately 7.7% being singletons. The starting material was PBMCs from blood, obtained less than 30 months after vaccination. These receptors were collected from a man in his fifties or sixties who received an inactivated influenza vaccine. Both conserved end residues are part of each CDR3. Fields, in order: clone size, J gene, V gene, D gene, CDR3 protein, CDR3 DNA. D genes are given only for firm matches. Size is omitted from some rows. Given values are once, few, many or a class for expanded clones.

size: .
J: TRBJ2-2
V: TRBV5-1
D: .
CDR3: CASSLDGGFGTGELFF
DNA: TGCGCCAGCAGCTTGGATGGGGGCTTTGGCACCGGGGAGCTGTTTTTT

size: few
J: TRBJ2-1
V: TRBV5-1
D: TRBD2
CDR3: CASSQKGLAGIYEQFF
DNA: TGCGCCAGCAGCCAAAAGGGACTAGCGGGAATCTATGAGCAGTTCTTC

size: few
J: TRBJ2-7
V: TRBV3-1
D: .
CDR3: CASSQAPGLNYEQYF
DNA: TGTGCCAGCAGCCAGGCACCGGGACTCAACTACGAGCAGTACTTC

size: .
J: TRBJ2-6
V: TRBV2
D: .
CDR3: CASEQDGQRPATLGANVLTF
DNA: TGTGCCAGCGAGCAGGACGGCCAACGCCCAGCTACCCTTGGGGCCAACGTCCTGACTTTC

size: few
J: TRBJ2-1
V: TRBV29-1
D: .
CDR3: CSVEGWSLLNEQFF
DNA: TGCAGCGTTGAAGGCTGGAGCCTTCTCAATGAGCAGTTCTTC

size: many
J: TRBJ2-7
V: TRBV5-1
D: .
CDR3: CASSLAGLHEQYF
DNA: TGCGCCAGCAGCTTGGCCGGCCTGCACGAGCAGTACTTC

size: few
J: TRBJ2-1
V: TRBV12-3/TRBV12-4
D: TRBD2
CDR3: CASRLTGTNYNEQFF
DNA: TGTGCCAGCAGGCTTACCGGGACTAACTACAATGAGCAGTTCTTC

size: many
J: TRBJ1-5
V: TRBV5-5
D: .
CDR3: CASSLDRLGPFQPQHF
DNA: TGTGCCAGCAGCCTCGACAGGTTGGGTCCGTTTCAGCCCCAGCATTTT

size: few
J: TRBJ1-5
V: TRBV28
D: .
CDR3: CASRTVGLIRSNQPQHF
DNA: TGTGCCAGCAGAACAGTGGGGCTGATTCGGTCCAATCAGCCCCAGCATTTT

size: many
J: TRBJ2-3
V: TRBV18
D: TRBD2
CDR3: CASSSLAGGTDTQYF
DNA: TGTGCCAGCTCATCCCTAGCGGGGGGCACAGATACGCAGTATTTT

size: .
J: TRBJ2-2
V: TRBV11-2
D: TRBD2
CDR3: CASSRAGGRTGELFF
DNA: TGTGCCAGCAGCCGAGCGGGGGGCAGGACCGGGGAGCTGTTTTTT

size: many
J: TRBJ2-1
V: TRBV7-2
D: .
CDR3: CASSQGPYNEQFF
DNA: TGTGCCAGCAGCCAGGGACCATACAATGAGCAGTTCTTC

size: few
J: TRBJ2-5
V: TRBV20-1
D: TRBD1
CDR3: CSASSTGKSETQYF
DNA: TGCAGTGCTAGTTCGACAGGGAAATCGGAGACCCAGTACTTC

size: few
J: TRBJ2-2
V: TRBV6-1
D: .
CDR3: CASISTSGPGRSGELFF
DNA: TGTGCCAGCATATCCACTTCCGGACCGGGTCGCTCCGGGGAGCTGTTTTTT

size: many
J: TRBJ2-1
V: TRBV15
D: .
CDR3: CATSPGRASYNEQFF
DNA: TGTGCCACCAGCCCCGGCAGGGCCTCCTACAATGAGCAGTTCTTC

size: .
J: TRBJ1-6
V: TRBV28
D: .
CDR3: CASRSPGGTGSF
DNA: TGTGCCAGCAGGTCCCCAGGCGGGACCGGGTCCTTT

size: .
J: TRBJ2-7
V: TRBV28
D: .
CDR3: CASTTTYEQYF
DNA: TGTGCCAGCACAACGACCTACGAGCAGTACTTC

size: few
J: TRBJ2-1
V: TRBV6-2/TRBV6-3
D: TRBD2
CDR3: CASSYSGGRAKNEQFF
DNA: TGTGCCAGCAGTTACTCGGGAGGGAGGGCTAAAAATGAGCAGTTCTTC